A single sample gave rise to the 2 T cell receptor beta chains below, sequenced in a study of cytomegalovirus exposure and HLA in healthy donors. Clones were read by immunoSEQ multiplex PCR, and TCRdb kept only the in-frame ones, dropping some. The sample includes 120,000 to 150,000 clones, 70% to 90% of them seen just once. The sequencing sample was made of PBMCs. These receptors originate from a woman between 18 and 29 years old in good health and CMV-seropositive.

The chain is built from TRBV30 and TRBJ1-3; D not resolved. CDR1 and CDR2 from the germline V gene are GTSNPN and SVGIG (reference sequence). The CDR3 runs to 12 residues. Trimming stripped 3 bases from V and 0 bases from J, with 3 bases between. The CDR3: CAWSNSGNTIYF. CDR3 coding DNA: TGTGCCTGGAGCAACTCTGGAAACACCATATATTTT.

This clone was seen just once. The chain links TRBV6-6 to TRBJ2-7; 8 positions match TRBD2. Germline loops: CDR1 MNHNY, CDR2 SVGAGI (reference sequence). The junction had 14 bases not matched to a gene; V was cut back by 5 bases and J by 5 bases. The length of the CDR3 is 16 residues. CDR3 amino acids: CASSTPSAGAVHEQYF. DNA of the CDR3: TGTGCCAGCAGTACTCCATCAGCGGGAGCAGTCCACGAGCAGTACTTC.